A single sample gave rise to the 4 T cell receptor beta chains below, sequenced in a study of persistence of HIV-infected CD4 T cells. This nonspecific control used anti-CD3/anti-CD28 bead stimulation of CD4+ T cells. Sorting of responding CD4+ T cells relied on upregulated CD40 ligand together with CD69. No antigen has been assigned to these receptors. The immunoSEQ assay was version 4, run in survey mode. Produced via immunoSEQ multiplex PCR; TCRdb's table is partial and in-frame only. This sample has tens of thousands of clones; roughly 86% occur once, and the top ten carry under 1.5%. The sample consisted of CD4+ T cells sorted from PBMCs after roughly 17-hour stimulation, taken from a patient who received antiretroviral therapy. These receptor sequences come from an adult man with HIV who was CMV-seropositive.

The chain combines TRBV4-2 with TRBJ2-1; maybe TRBD2 (6 bases). CDR1 is LGHNA, CDR2 YNFKEQ, per germline. V was clipped by 7 bases and J by 0 bases, with 16 bases between them. The CDR3 is 16 residues long. The CDR3 DNA sequence: TGTGCCAGCACCCAGTCGGCGGGAAGCTCCTACAATGAGCAGTTCTTC. Its protein is CASTQSAGSSYNEQFF.

This chain uses TRBV6-5 with TRBJ1-1; 7 bases fit TRBD1. CDR3 length equals 15 residues. The junction had 12 bases not matched to a gene; V was cut back by 6 bases and J by 5 bases. CDR1 and CDR2 from the germline V gene are MNHEY and SVGAGI. CDR3 protein: CASRARQGRGTEAFF. The CDR3 DNA reads as TGTGCCAGCAGGGCAAGACAGGGTAGGGGAACTGAAGCTTTCTTT.

The chain links TRBV21-1 to TRBJ2-6; the table's D gene call, TRBD1, was not cross checked with the DNA. TRBV21-1 is assigned pseudogene status. The CDR3 totals 21 residues. CDR3 nucleotides: TGTGCCAGCAGTCCCGGACCGGGACAGGGGGTATTTCCGTCTGGGGCCAACGTCCTGACTTTC. It translates to CASSPGPGQGVFPSGANVLTF.

The rearrangement uses TRBV5-1 and TRBJ2-3; the match to TRBD2 covers 13 bases. The V gene end was trimmed by 4 bases and the J gene end by 3 bases; junction bases not matched to a gene: 5. CDR3 size: 16 residues. The germline CDR1 and CDR2 sequences are SGHRS and YFSETQ. The DNA of the CDR3 is TGCGCCAGCAGCCTGGGGACTAGCGGGACTACAGATACGCAGTATTTT. This sequence encodes CASSLGTSGTTDTQYF.